This T cell receptor beta chain was sequenced during a study of T cell repertoires in cytomegalovirus infection. Using its own MiXCR run on the reads, TCRdb lists one record per CDR3 protein. Altogether around 900,000 distinct CDR3 sequences are present, under 40% being singletons, with the ten largest covering over 10%. This clonotype was observed at least ten times. No antigen is known for it. The V end was cut by 5 bases, the J end by 9 bases, with 17 bases between. This CDR3 has 15 residues. Germline V gene lookup returns CDR1 SGHTA and CDR2 FQGNSA. Here the sequenced sample was cultured CD8+ T cells from PBMCs, taken from culture after CMV antigen stimulation. The chain employs TRBV7-2 and TRBJ1-6; no firm D call. This sequence was found in a human donor in good health (CMV status not recorded). Some clones in this sample may be carry-over from other donors' samples. The CDR3 sequence is CASSPSGFFGSPLHF. The DNA for the CDR3 is TGTGCCAGCAGCCCCTCGGGGTTCTTTGGTTCACCCCTCCACTTT.